These T cell receptor beta chains were read from a single sample in a study of shared T cell receptors in the human thymus. Profiled with immunoSEQ multiplex PCR; TCRdb holds only in-frame clones, not every one. The data show about 710,000 clones, with about 90% seen just once and 0.0094% held by the top ten. These data were likewise used in another study, on human thymus T cells.

Sequences were obtained from thymocytes. The receptors here all came from a boy under two years old with a congenital heart defect. The CDR3 runs from the conserved cysteine through the conserved F or W. The D gene is left open where the match is weak. Rows give clone size only sometimes, using once, few, many, or a class for an expanded clone.

j_call v_call clone_size d_call cdr3_nt cdr3_aa
TRBJ2-7 TRBV5-1 - - TGCGCCAGCAGCTCCCCTGGGGAGGAAGAGGACGAGCAGTACTTC CASSSPGEEEDEQYF
TRBJ1-5 TRBV4-2 - - TGTGCCAGCAGCCAAGTACAGGGAAGGAGCAATCAGCCCCAGCATTTT CASSQVQGRSNQPQHF
TRBJ2-6 TRBV7-9 once TRBD1 TGTGCCAGCAGACGTATTACAGGGGACTCTGGGGCCAACGTCCTGACTTTC CASRRITGDSGANVLTF
TRBJ2-3 TRBV9 - - TGTGCCAGCAGCGTAGCTGGCGGGTTAGATACGCAGTATTTT CASSVAGGLDTQYF
TRBJ2-7 TRBV30 - TRBD2 TGTGCCTGGAGCGCGGGACTAGCGGGAGACGAGCAGTACTTC CAWSAGLAGDEQYF
TRBJ1-5 TRBV29-1 few - TGCAGCGTTGGGACAGGCAATCAGCCCCAGCATTTT CSVGTGNQPQHF
TRBJ2-7 TRBV28 - TRBD1 TGTGCCAGCAGTCCCCTCCGGGACAGGAGCTCCTACGAGCAGTACTTC CASSPLRDRSSYEQYF
TRBJ2-1 TRBV28 - - TGTGCCAGCAGTTTATGGGTGGGGAGCTCCTACAATGAGCAGTTCTTC CASSLWVGSSYNEQFF
TRBJ1-3 TRBV6-7 - TRBD1 TGTGCCAGCAGTTACCACCCGGACAGGGCTGGAAACACCATATATTTT CASSYHPDRAGNTIYF
TRBJ1-1 TRBV5-4 - TRBD1 TGTGCCAGCAGCCCGCAGGACGGGACAGGGGGCGTTGAGGACACTGAAGCTTTCTTT CASSPQDGTGGVEDTEAFF
TRBJ2-1 TRBV25-1 - TRBD2 TGTGCCAGCAGCACCTCGGGACTAGCGAACCATGAGCAGTTCTTC CASSTSGLANHEQFF
TRBJ1-6 TRBV19 - - TGTGCCAGTAAAAGGTCCGGGGGAGATAATTCACCCCTCCACTTT CASKRSGGDNSPLHF
TRBJ2-5 TRBV5-8 once TRBD1 TGTGCCAGCAGCAAAGCCGACCGGGACAGGGGGCGAGAGACCCAGTACTTC CASSKADRDRGRETQYF
TRBJ1-6 TRBV2 - - TGTGCCAGCAGTGCCGAGAGGGGAGGCAATTCACCCCTCCACTTT CASSAERGGNSPLHF
TRBJ2-7 TRBV7-9 - TRBD2 TGTGCCAGCAGGCCTAGCGGGGGGGATGGCGAGCAGTACTTC CASRPSGGDGEQYF
TRBJ1-2 TRBV6-1 - TRBD1 TGTGCCAGCAGGCATCCGGGACAGGGAAGCTATGGCTACACCTTC CASRHPGQGSYGYTF
TRBJ1-2 TRBV5-5 - - TGTGCCAGCAGCCGTGAGACAGTTAACTATGGCTACACCTTC CASSRETVNYGYTF
TRBJ1-1 TRBV11-2 - - TGTGCCAGCAGCGCGTCCGGGAAGGCTGAAGCTTTCTTT CASSASGKAEAFF
TRBJ1-2 TRBV4-1 - - TGCGCCAGCAGCCAAAACAGGGTGGTGGACTATGGCTACACCTTC CASSQNRVVDYGYTF
TRBJ2-3 TRBV27 - TRBD1 TGTGCCAGCAGTTACCCCCGGACAGGGGGAGGGATGGATACGCAGTATTTT CASSYPRTGGGMDTQYF
TRBJ2-3 TRBV6-1 - - TGTGCCAGCAGTATGCGGGTACATACAGATACGCAGTATTTT CASSMRVHTDTQYF
TRBJ1-2 TRBV6-5 - TRBD1 TGTGCCAGCAGACCCCCTGACAGGGAATGCGGCTACACCTTC CASRPPDRECGYTF
TRBJ2-1 TRBV27 - TRBD2 TGTGCCAGCAGTGGATCCGGGACTAGGTCCCGTGAGCAGTTCTTC CASSGSGTRSREQFF
TRBJ1-4 TRBV28 - TRBD1 TGTGCCAGCAGTTTGACAGGGATGGGTGAAAAACTGTTTTTT CASSLTGMGEKLFF
TRBJ2-7 TRBV9 - TRBD2 TGTGCCAGCACCGATACTAGCGGGGGTGAGCAGTACTTC CASTDTSGGEQYF
TRBJ2-5 TRBV7-2 once TRBD2 TGTGCCAGCAGCTTAGCGGCTAGCGGGAGGGCGCCAGAAGAGACCCAGTACTTC CASSLAASGRAPEETQYF
TRBJ1-4 TRBV5-6 few - TGTGCCAGCAGCAGGGGTGATCGTGAAAAACTGTTTTTT CASSRGDREKLFF
TRBJ2-1 TRBV28 - TRBD2 TGTGCCAGCAGTTTGATCCGTGGAGCGGGGGGCGACAATGAGCAGTTCTTC CASSLIRGAGGDNEQFF
TRBJ2-1 TRBV6-5 - - TGTGCCAGCAGAAGGAGACAGGACCCATACAATGAGCAGTTCTTC CASRRRQDPYNEQFF
TRBJ1-6 TRBV4-1 - - TGCGCCAGCAGCCACCAGGGATCCTCCTATAATTCACCCCTCCACTTT CASSHQGSSYNSPLHF
TRBJ2-7 TRBV28 - - TGTGCCAGCAGCTCACAGGGATCTTCCTACGAGCAGTACTTC CASSSQGSSYEQYF
TRBJ1-4 TRBV27 once TRBD1 TGTGCCAGCAGTTCTAAGCGACAGGGGAATAATGAAAAACTGTTTTTT CASSSKRQGNNEKLFF
TRBJ2-5 TRBV27 - - TGTGCCAGCAGTTTATATAGGCCAGGGATGACCCAAGAGACCCAGTACTTC CASSLYRPGMTQETQYF
TRBJ1-6 TRBV4-1 few - TGCGCCAGCAGCCAAGAACAGGGTAATTCACCCCTCCACTTT CASSQEQGNSPLHF
TRBJ2-2 TRBV4-3 - TRBD1 TGCGCCAGCAGCCAACCGGGAAAGAGTGCTTCAAGGGGGCCCACCGGGGAGCTGTTTTTT CASSQPGKSASRGPTGELFF
TRBJ1-2 TRBV6-4 - - TGTGCCAGCACGGGGGGCGGCTATGGCTACACCTTC CASTGGGYGYTF
TRBJ2-5 TRBV13 - TRBD2 TGTGCCAGCAGCAAACCGGGACTAGCAGCGGAGACCCAGTACTTC CASSKPGLAAETQYF
TRBJ2-5 TRBV29-1 - - TGCAGCGCGGGGGACGGCAGGGAGACCCAGTACTTC CSAGDGRETQYF
TRBJ1-1 TRBV10-3 - - TGTGCCATCAGTGACAGGCAGGAAGCTTTCTTT CAISDRQEAFF
TRBJ2-5 TRBV14 - TRBD2 TGTGCCAGCAGCCAAGAAGTGATAGCGGGGAAACAAGAGACCCAGTACTTC CASSQEVIAGKQETQYF
TRBJ2-7 TRBV4-3 once TRBD1 TGCGCCAGCAGCCAAGCCCCCTCCCACCGGGACAGCCCTATCTACGAGCAGTACTTC CASSQAPSHRDSPIYEQYF
TRBJ1-1 TRBV28 - - TGTGCCAGCCGCCGCGGTCCCGGGGCTTTCTTT CASRRGPGAFF
TRBJ2-5 TRBV30 - TRBD2 TGTGCCTGGCGGGGGCTAGCGGGGGCAAAAGAGACCCAGTACTTC CAWRGLAGAKETQYF
TRBJ2-3 TRBV28 - - TGTGCCAGCAGTTTATGGGGCCTGGCCACAGATACGCAGTATTTT CASSLWGLATDTQYF
TRBJ1-2 TRBV4-3 - - TGCGCCAGCAGCCAAGAGCAAACGGCAGGCCGGCCCTCTGACGATGGCTACACCTTC CASSQEQTAGRPSDDGYTF
TRBJ1-2 TRBV28 - - TGTGCCAGCAGCGTGGTAGACAGACGAAGCTATGGCTACACCTTC CASSVVDRRSYGYTF
TRBJ2-2 TRBV29-1 once - TGCAGCCCTGGGCCCGGACAGATCACCGGGGAGCTGTTTTTT CSPGPGQITGELFF
TRBJ2-3 TRBV4-1 - - TGCGCCAGCAGCCAAGATTTGGGGCGCACAGATACGCAGTATTTT CASSQDLGRTDTQYF
TRBJ2-7 TRBV28 - TRBD1 TGTGCCAGCAGTTTACCGCGCGTACAGGGGAAGTGGTCCTACGAGCAGTACTTC CASSLPRVQGKWSYEQYF
TRBJ2-3 TRBV28 - - TGTGCCAGCAGAACGTTATTGTCGGGAGCTGAGCCAGATACGCAGTATTTT CASRTLLSGAEPDTQYF